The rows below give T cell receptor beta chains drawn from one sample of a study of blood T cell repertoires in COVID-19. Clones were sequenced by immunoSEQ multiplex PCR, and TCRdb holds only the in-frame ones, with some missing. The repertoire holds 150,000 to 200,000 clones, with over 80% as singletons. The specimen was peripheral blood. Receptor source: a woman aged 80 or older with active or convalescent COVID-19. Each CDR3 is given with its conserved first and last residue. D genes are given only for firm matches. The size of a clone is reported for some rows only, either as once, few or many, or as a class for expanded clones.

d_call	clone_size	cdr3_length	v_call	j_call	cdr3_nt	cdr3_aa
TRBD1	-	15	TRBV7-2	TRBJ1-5	TGTGCCAGCAGCCCCGACAGGGGGGGCAATCAGCCCCAGCATTTT	CASSPDRGGNQPQHF
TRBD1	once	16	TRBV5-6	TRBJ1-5	TGTGCCAGCCACAGACAGGGAGTATGGGGCAATCAGCCCCAGCATTTT	CASHRQGVWGNQPQHF
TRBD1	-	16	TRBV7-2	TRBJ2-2	TGTGCCAGCAGCTTATACGGGGGACAGGGCACCGGGGAGCTGTTTTTT	CASSLYGGQGTGELFF
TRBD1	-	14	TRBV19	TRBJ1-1	TGTGCCAGTAGTACTCTGACAGGGGCCACTGAAGCTTTCTTT	CASSTLTGATEAFF
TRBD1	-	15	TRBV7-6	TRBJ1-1	TGTGCCAGCAGCTTAGAGGCTCAGGGGGCTAAGATGGCTTTCTTT	CASSLEAQGAKMAFF
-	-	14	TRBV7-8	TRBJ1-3	TGTGCCAGCAGCTTATCCAGATCTGGAAACACCATATATTTT	CASSLSRSGNTIYF
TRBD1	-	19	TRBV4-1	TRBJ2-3	TGCGCCAGCAGCCAAGATACTCCGGAGACAGGGGTTTGGACAGATACGCAGTATTTT	CASSQDTPETGVWTDTQYF
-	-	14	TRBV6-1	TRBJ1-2	TGTGCCAGCAGTGAAGAAGGGACACTCTATGGCTACACCTTC	CASSEEGTLYGYTF
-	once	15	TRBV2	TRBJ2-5	TGTGCCAGCAGTACCCCGGGCCTTCGGGGGGAGACCCAGTACTTC	CASSTPGLRGETQYF
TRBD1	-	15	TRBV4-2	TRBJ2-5	TGTGCCAGCAGCCAGGAACAGGGGGCTTTGGAGACCCAGTACTTC	CASSQEQGALETQYF
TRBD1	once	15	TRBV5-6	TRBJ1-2	TGTGCCAGCAGCTTGTGGGCAGGGGGTAGCTATGGCTACACCTTC	CASSLWAGGSYGYTF
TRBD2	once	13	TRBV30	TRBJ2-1	TGTGCCTGGAGCGGGGGGGCCCGGAATGAGCAGTTCTTC	CAWSGGARNEQFF
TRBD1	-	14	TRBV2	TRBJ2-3	TGTGCCAGCAGTGAAAGACAGGGCCAAGATACGCAGTATTTT	CASSERQGQDTQYF
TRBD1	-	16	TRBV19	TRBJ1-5	TGTGCCAGTAGAGGGACAGGGAAGGGGGTAGGGCAGCCCCAGCATTTT	CASRGTGKGVGQPQHF
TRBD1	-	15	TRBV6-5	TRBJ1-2	TGTGCCAGCAGTTACTCGGGACAGGGGTCTATGGGCTACACCTTC	CASSYSGQGSMGYTF
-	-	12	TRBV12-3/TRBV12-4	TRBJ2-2	TGTGCCAGCGTGACAGAGACCGGGGAGCTGTTTTTT	CASVTETGELFF
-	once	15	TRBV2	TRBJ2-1	TGTGCCAGCAGGGTAGAATCATTCTCCTACAATGAGCAGTTCTTC	CASRVESFSYNEQFF
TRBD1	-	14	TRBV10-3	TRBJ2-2	TGTGCCATCAGGACAGGGCCGAACACCGGGGAGCTGTTTTTT	CAIRTGPNTGELFF
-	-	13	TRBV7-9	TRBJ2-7	TGTGCCAGCAGCCGAGGGCAGGTCGACGAGCAGTACTTC	CASSRGQVDEQYF
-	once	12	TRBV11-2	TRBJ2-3	TGTGCCAGCAGCTTACGTACAGATACGCAGTATTTT	CASSLRTDTQYF
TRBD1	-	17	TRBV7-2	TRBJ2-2	TGTGCCAGCAGACCCAGACAGGGGGCTCAGAACACCGGGGAGCTGTTTTTT	CASRPRQGAQNTGELFF
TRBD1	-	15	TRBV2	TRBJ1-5	TGTGCCAGCAGTGCGGGACAGGGAATAAATCAGCCCCAGCATTTT	CASSAGQGINQPQHF
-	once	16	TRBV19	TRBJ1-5	TGTGCCAGTAGTATAATCCCCATGACGTCGGGGCAGCCCCAGCATTTT	CASSIIPMTSGQPQHF
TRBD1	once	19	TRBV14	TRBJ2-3	TGTGCCAGCAGCCAAGCACAGGGGCCATCTAACTTTTTAACAGATACGCAGTATTTT	CASSQAQGPSNFLTDTQYF
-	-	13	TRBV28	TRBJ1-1	-	CASSFLETTEAFF
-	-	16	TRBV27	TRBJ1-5	TGTGCCAGCAGTTTAGGGGCAGGGCGTAGCAATCAGCCCCAGCATTTT	CASSLGAGRSNQPQHF
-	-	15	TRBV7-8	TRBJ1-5	TGTGCCAGCAGCTTAGCAACAGGGCGAAATCAGCCCCAGCATTTT	CASSLATGRNQPQHF
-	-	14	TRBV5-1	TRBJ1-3	TGCGCCAGCAGCTTTCAGGGCCTTGGAAACACCATATATTTT	CASSFQGLGNTIYF
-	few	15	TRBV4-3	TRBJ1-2	TGCGCCAGCAGCCAAGACTCGGGGGTTACCTATGGCTACACCTTC	CASSQDSGVTYGYTF
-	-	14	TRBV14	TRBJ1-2	TGTGCCAGCAGCCAGGGGCCGACAGTCTATGGCTACACCTTC	CASSQGPTVYGYTF
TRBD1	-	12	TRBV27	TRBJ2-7	TGTGCCAGCCGGGGACAGGCCTACGAGCAGTACTTC	CASRGQAYEQYF
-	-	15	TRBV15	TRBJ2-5	TGTGCCACCAGCAGAGAGGGCGGGAACCAAGAGACCCAGTACTTC	CATSREGGNQETQYF
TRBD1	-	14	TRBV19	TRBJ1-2	TGTGCCAGTAGTAACGGACAGGGCAACTATGGCTACACCTTC	CASSNGQGNYGYTF
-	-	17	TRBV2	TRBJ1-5	TGTGCCAGCAGCCTAGGTAGCGGGGGGCTGGGCAATCAGCCCCAGCATTTT	CASSLGSGGLGNQPQHF
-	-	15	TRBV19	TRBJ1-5	TGTGCCAGTCGTACGAGAGGGGACTACAATCAGCCCCAGCATTTT	CASRTRGDYNQPQHF
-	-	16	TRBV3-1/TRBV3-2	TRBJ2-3	TGTGCCAGCAGCCTCAGAGGACTTGGCCTCACAGATACGCAGTATTTT	CASSLRGLGLTDTQYF
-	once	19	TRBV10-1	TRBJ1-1	TGCGCCAGCAGTGAGTCGGGCAGGGGTTGTCGTCGGCTGAACACTGAAGCTTTCTTT	CASSESGRGCRRLNTEAFF
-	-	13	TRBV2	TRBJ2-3	TGTGCCAGCAGTGAAGGGGGGGTTGGTACGCAGTATTTT	CASSEGGVGTQYF
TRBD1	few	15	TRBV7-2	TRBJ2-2	TGTGCCAGCGGTCCCCGGACAGGGGTCACCGGGGAGCTGTTTTTT	CASGPRTGVTGELFF
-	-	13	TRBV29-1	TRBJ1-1	TGCAGCGTTGAAGGACGGCAGGGTGCTGAAGCTTTCTTT	CSVEGRQGAEAFF
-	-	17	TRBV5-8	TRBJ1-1	TGTGCCAGCAGCGCGGGGGGAAGGGGCTACATGAACACTGAAGCTTTCTTT	CASSAGGRGYMNTEAFF
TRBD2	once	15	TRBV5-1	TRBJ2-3	TGCGCCAGCAGCCTGACTAGCGGGGGAACAGATACGCAGTATTTT	CASSLTSGGTDTQYF
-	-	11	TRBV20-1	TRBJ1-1	TGCAGTGCCCATAGGAACACTGAAGCTTTCTTT	CSAHRNTEAFF
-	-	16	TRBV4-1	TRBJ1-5	TGCGCCAGCAGCCAATTAGACACCGGAGGATATCAGCCCCAGCATTTT	CASSQLDTGGYQPQHF
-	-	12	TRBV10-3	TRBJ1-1	TGTGCCATCAGCGCAGTGAACACTGAAGCTTTCTTT	CAISAVNTEAFF
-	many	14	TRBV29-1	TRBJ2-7	TGCAGCGTTGATCGTCAGGGGTTATCCTACGAGCAGTACTTC	CSVDRQGLSYEQYF
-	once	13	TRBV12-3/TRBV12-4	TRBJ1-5	TGTGCCAGCAGTTTGAGAGGAAATCAGCCCCAGCATTTT	CASSLRGNQPQHF
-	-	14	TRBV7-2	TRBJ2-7	TGTGCCAGCAGCTTGTCGACAGGTTTCTACGAGCAGTACTTC	CASSLSTGFYEQYF
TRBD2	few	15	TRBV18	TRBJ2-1	TGTGCCAGCTCGACACTAGCGGGGGGTTACAATGAGCAGTTCTTC	CASSTLAGGYNEQFF
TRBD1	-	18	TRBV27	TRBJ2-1	TGTGCCAGCAGTCTCCGATTGACAGGGACCTTAGCCTACAATGAGCAGTTCTTC	CASSLRLTGTLAYNEQFF
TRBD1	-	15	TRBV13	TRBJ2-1	TGTGCCAGCAGCTTAAGGGGGCTGGACTACAATGAGCAGTTCTTC	CASSLRGLDYNEQFF
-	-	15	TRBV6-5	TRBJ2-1	TGTGCCAGCAGTTATATCGGGGCCTGGCGGGGTGAGCAGTTCTTC	CASSYIGAWRGEQFF
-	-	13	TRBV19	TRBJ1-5	TGTGCCAGTAGCAAAGAAGGGGATCAGCCCCAGCATTTT	CASSKEGDQPQHF
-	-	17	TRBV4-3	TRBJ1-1	TGCGCCAGCAGCCAAGATGGACGAGGGTACATGAACACTGAAGCTTTCTTT	CASSQDGRGYMNTEAFF
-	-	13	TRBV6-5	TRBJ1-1	TGTGCCAGCGGCTGGGGCCCTAACACTGAAGCTTTCTTT	CASGWGPNTEAFF
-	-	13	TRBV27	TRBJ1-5	TGTGCCAGCAGTTTACAGGGTCTTCAGCCCCAGCATTTT	CASSLQGLQPQHF
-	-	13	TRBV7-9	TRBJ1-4	TGTGCCAGCAGCGGAGTCTTTAATGAAAAACTGTTTTTT	CASSGVFNEKLFF